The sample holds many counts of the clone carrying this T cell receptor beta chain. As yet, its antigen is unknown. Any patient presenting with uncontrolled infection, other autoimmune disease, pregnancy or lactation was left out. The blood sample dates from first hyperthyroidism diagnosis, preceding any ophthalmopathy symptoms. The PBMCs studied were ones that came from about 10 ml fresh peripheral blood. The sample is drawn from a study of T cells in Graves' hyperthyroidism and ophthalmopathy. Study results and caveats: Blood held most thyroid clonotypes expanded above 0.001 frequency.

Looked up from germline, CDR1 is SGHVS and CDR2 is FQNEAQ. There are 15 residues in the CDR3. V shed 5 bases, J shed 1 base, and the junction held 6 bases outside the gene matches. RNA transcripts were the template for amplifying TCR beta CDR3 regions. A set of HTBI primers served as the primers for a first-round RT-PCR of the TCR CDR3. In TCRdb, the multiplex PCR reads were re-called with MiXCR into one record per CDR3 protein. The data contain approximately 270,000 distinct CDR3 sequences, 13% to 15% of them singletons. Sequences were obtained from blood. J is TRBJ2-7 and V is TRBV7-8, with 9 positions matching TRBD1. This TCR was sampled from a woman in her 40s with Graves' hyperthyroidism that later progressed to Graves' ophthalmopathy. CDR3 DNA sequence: TGTGCCAGCAGCGATCCGGGACAGGGTTCCTACGAGCAGTACTTC. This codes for CASSDPGQGSYEQYF.